The rows below give T cell receptor beta chains drawn from one sample of a study of blood T cell repertoires in COVID-19. Measured with immunoSEQ multiplex PCR; TCRdb has only the in-frame clones, and not every one. The sample yields 150,000 to 200,000 clones, approximately 80% seen once. The sample taken for sequencing was PBMCs or T cells enriched from blood (not recorded which). These receptors were taken from a man aged 65 to 79 who had been exposed to COVID-19. Both conserved end residues are part of each CDR3. D genes are given only for firm matches. A clone size is listed for some rows: how often the clone was seen (once, few, many), or a class if it is expanded.

D,size,J,V,CDR3,DNA
NA,NA,TRBJ2-2,TRBV7-2,CASTYIGSTGELFF,TGTGCCAGCACCTATATTGGTAGCACCGGGGAGCTGTTTTTT
NA,NA,TRBJ2-1,TRBV9,CASSVGGLADEQFF,TGTGCCAGCAGCGTAGGGGGTCTAGCAGATGAGCAGTTCTTC
NA,NA,TRBJ1-1,TRBV28,CASRGQMNTEAFF,TGTGCCAGCAGGGGGCAAATGAACACTGAAGCTTTCTTT
NA,NA,TRBJ1-1,TRBV12-3/TRBV12-4,CASSFNLNTEAFF,TGTGCCAGCAGTTTCAACTTGAACACTGAAGCTTTCTTT
TRBD1,NA,TRBJ1-2,TRBV5-1,CASSSGTGRVVQGYTF,TGCGCCAGCAGCTCCGGGACAGGGAGGGTCGTGCAGGGCTACACCTTC
NA,NA,TRBJ2-7,TRBV3-1/TRBV3-2,CASSSRSRNSYEQYF,TGTGCCAGCAGCTCCCGGTCCCGAAACTCCTACGAGCAGTACTTC
TRBD2,NA,TRBJ2-3,TRBV4-2,CASRRTSADTQYF,TGTGCCAGCAGACGGACTAGCGCAGATACGCAGTATTTT
NA,NA,TRBJ1-2,TRBV7-2,CASSLGGTGDGYTF,TGTGCCAGCAGCTTAGGAGGGACGGGGGATGGCTACACCTTC
TRBD1,NA,TRBJ1-1,TRBV19,CASSDGTGGRTEAFF,TGTGCCAGTAGTGACGGGACAGGGGGGAGAACTGAAGCTTTCTTT
TRBD1,NA,TRBJ2-7,TRBV15,CATSRDFGTATYEQYF,TGTGCCACCAGCAGAGATTTCGGGACAGCTACCTACGAGCAGTACTTC
NA,NA,TRBJ1-2,TRBV7-3,CASSPDRNYGYTF,TGTGCCAGCAGTCCAGACAGGAACTATGGCTACACCTTC
TRBD2,NA,TRBJ2-7,TRBV6-5,CASSDRKRGAYEQYF,TGTGCCAGCAGCGACAGAAAGCGGGGGGCATACGAGCAGTACTTC
TRBD2,NA,TRBJ2-3,TRBV27,CASSSPGGPAGADTQYF,TGTGCCAGCAGTTCGCCGGGGGGGCCGGCAGGAGCAGATACGCAGTATTTT
TRBD1,few,TRBJ2-5,TRBV7-9,CASSPIGQGGETQYF,TGTGCCAGCAGCCCAATCGGACAGGGTGGAGAGACCCAGTACTTC
NA,NA,TRBJ2-5,TRBV5-1,CASSQTSTETQYF,TGCGCCAGCAGTCAAACTAGCACAGAGACCCAGTACTTC
TRBD2,NA,TRBJ2-3,TRBV2,CASSVTSGTDTQYF,TGTGCCAGCTCCGTGACTAGCGGCACAGATACGCAGTATTTT
NA,NA,TRBJ2-3,TRBV27,CASSLTRMNTQYF,TGTGCCAGCAGCCTTACTAGGATGAATACGCAGTATTTT
TRBD2,NA,TRBJ2-3,TRBV5-1,CASSGNGDYTDTQYF,TGCGCCAGCAGCGGGAATGGGGACTACACAGATACGCAGTATTTT
NA,once,TRBJ1-1,TRBV20-1,CSATTNTEAFF,TGCAGTGCTACCACAAACACTGAAGCTTTCTTT
NA,NA,TRBJ2-2,TRBV5-1,CASRQGQANTGELFF,TGCGCCAGCAGGCAGGGGCAGGCGAACACCGGGGAGCTGTTTTTT
TRBD1,few,TRBJ2-1,TRBV12-5,CASGAGTEAFF,TGTGCTAGTGGCGCCGGGACAGAAGCTTTCTTC
NA,few,TRBJ1-2,TRBV27,CASSLKPQDRANYGYTF,TGTGCCAGCAGTTTAAAGCCCCAAGACAGAGCTAACTATGGCTACACCTTC
NA,NA,TRBJ2-2,TRBV5-4,CASSLDYGELFF,TGTGCCAGCAGCTTGGATTACGGGGAGCTGTTTTTT
NA,NA,TRBJ2-2,TRBV9,CASSVRVDNTGELFF,TGTGCCAGCAGCGTTCGGGTAGATAACACCGGGGAGCTGTTTTTT
NA,NA,TRBJ2-2,TRBV19,CASSIDRGTGELFF,TGTGCCAGTAGTATAGATCGAGGAACCGGGGAGCTGTTTTTT
TRBD2,NA,TRBJ2-1,TRBV24-1,CATSEGLAGGEQFF,TGTGCCACCAGTGAGGGACTAGCGGGCGGTGAGCAGTTCTTC
TRBD1,NA,TRBJ1-1,TRBV6-5,CASSYVPDRGTEAFF,TGTGCCAGCAGCTATGTCCCGGACAGGGGGACTGAAGCTTTCTTT
TRBD1,NA,TRBJ2-7,TRBV7-2,CASSKGRTGYEQYF,TGTGCCAGCAGCAAGGGCAGGACAGGGTACGAGCAGTACTTC
NA,NA,TRBJ2-5,TRBV3-1/TRBV3-2,CASSPIPFGSVLETQYF,TGTGCCAGCAGCCCAATCCCCTTTGGCAGCGTGTTAGAAACCCAGTACTTC
NA,NA,TRBJ1-5,TRBV19,CASSRTTGSNQPQHF,TGTGCCAGTAGTAGGACGACAGGCTCCAATCAGCCCCAGCATTTT
NA,NA,TRBJ2-7,TRBV5-5,CASSLVSVPDEQYF,TGTGCCAGCAGCTTGGTCAGCGTACCCGACGAGCAGTACTTC
NA,NA,TRBJ1-2,TRBV11-2,CASSPDTLLTYGYTF,TGTGCCAGCAGCCCCGACACCTTATTAACCTATGGCTACACCTTC
NA,NA,TRBJ2-7,TRBV29-1,CSVGETYEQYF,TGCAGCGTTGGCGAGACCTACGAGCAGTACTTC
TRBD2,once,TRBJ2-1,TRBV5-1,CASSLVTSGGDEQFF,TGCGCCAGCAGCTTAGTGACTAGCGGGGGTGACGAGCAGTTCTTC
TRBD1,few,TRBJ1-5,TRBV30,CAWSPKGTGGVPQHF,TGTGCCTGGAGTCCAAAGGGGACAGGGGGCGTGCCCCAGCATTTT
NA,few,TRBJ2-2,TRBV5-1,CASRVGARGGELFF,TGCGCCAGCAGGGTGGGGGCGCGAGGCGGGGAGCTGTTTTTT
TRBD1,once,TRBJ1-4,TRBV28,CASSPSGTGDRKLFF,TGTGCCAGCAGTCCTTCTGGGACAGGCGATCGTAAACTGTTTTTT
NA,NA,TRBJ1-3,TRBV28,CASSLWSLSGNTIYF,TGTGCCAGCAGTTTATGGTCCCTCTCTGGAAACACCATATATTTT
NA,NA,TRBJ2-2,TRBV2,CASSPREAVVGELFF,TGTGCCAGCAGTCCGAGGGAGGCCGTGGTCGGGGAGCTGTTTTTT
TRBD1,NA,TRBJ2-5,TRBV18,CASSLPGQEFIETQYF,TGTGCCAGCTCACTACCGGGACAGGAGTTCATCGAGACCCAGTACTTC
NA,NA,TRBJ1-4,TRBV4-3,CASSQDRSQGREKLFF,TGCGCCAGCAGCCAAGACAGGTCACAGGGCCGGGAAAAACTGTTTTTT
TRBD2,NA,TRBJ2-3,TRBV19,CASSRSSGKGPDTQYF,TGTGCCAGTAGTAGGTCTAGCGGGAAAGGGCCAGATACGCAGTATTTT
NA,NA,TRBJ2-3,TRBV19,CASSDRRGATDTQYF,TGTGCCAGTAGTGACCGCCGGGGAGCGACAGATACGCAGTATTTT
TRBD1,NA,TRBJ1-1,TRBV27,CASSFGTENTEAFF,TGTGCCAGCAGTTTTGGGACAGAGAACACTGAAGCTTTCTTT
TRBD1,NA,TRBJ2-5,TRBV4-1,CASSQDEGAGETQYF,TGCGCCAGCAGCCAAGATGAGGGGGCAGGAGAGACCCAGTACTTC
NA,NA,TRBJ1-1,TRBV25-1,CASSDPTGTEAFF,TGTGCCAGCAGTGATCCCACGGGCACTGAAGCTTTCTTT
TRBD1,NA,TRBJ1-2,TRBV19,CASSSEDRGLYYGYTF,TGTGCCAGTAGTTCGGAAGACAGGGGGCTATACTATGGCTACACCTTC
TRBD2,few,TRBJ2-7,TRBV5-6,CASSWATSGSHEQYF,TGTGCCAGCAGCTGGGCGACTAGCGGGAGCCACGAGCAGTACTTC
NA,NA,TRBJ2-2,TRBV5-1,CASSLGPNTGELFF,TGCGCCAGCAGCTTGGGGCCGAACACCGGGGAGCTGTTTTTT
NA,NA,TRBJ1-1,TRBV7-9,CASSQQVNTEAFF,TGTGCCAGCAGCCAACAAGTAAACACTGAAGCTTTCTTT
TRBD1,NA,TRBJ1-1,TRBV27,CASSLKGQGTLNTEAFF,TGTGCCAGCAGTTTAAAAGGACAGGGCACCCTGAACACTGAAGCTTTCTTT
NA,NA,TRBJ2-2,TRBV9,CASSAPGGELFF,TGTGCCAGCAGCGCCCCCGGGGGGGAGCTGTTTTTT
NA,NA,TRBJ1-6,TRBV5-1,CASSLFPGDNSPLHF,TGCGCCAGCAGCTTGTTCCCGGGGGATAATTCACCCCTCCACTTT